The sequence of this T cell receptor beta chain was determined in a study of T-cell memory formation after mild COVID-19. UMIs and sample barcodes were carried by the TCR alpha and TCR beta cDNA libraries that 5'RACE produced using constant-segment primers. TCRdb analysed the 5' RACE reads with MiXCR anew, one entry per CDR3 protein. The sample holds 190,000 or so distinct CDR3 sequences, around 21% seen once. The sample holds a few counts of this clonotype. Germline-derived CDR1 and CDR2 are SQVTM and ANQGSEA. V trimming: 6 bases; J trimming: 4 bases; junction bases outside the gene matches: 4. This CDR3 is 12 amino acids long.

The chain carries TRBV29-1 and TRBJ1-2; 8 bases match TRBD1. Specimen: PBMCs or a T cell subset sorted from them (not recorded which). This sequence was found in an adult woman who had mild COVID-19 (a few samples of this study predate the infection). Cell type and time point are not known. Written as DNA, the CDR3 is TGCAGCGTAAGGACAGGGATCTATGGCTACACCTTC. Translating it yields CSVRTGIYGYTF.